Below are 14 T cell receptor beta chains sequenced from a single sample in a study of blood T cell repertoires in COVID-19. Using immunoSEQ multiplex PCR, the repertoire was profiled, and TCRdb retains in-frame clones only, with some absent. The profile shows about 240,000 clones, approximately 78% of them singletons. Sequencing was performed on peripheral blood. The receptors were gathered from an older woman with active or convalescent COVID-19.

The CDR3 reads CASSPTGTTEAFF. CDR3 bases: TGTGCCAGCAGTCCAACAGGGACCACTGAAGCTTTCTTT. The gene calls are TRBV12-3 or TRBV12-4 and TRBJ1-1; tentative D call: TRBD1 (6 bases). V was trimmed by 5 bases and J by 4 bases, leaving 11 bases between them. The CDR3 totals 13 residues.

The gene calls are TRBV6-5 and TRBJ1-3; tentative D call: TRBD1 (6 bases). Germline lookup yields CDR1 MNHEY and CDR2 SVGAGI. Trimming shortened V by 4 bases and J by 4 bases, and 8 bases separated the two germline ends. The CDR3 length is 13 residues. The CDR3 spells CASSSGDGNTIYF. The CDR3 DNA sequence: TGTGCCAGCAGTTCAGGGGACGGAAACACCATATATTTT.

This clone was found once. The CDR3 reads CASSEQGTQAGYEQYF. DNA of the CDR3: TGCGCCAGCAGCGAACAGGGGACACAGGCGGGCTACGAGCAGTACTTC. This chain links TRBV5-1 with TRBJ2-7, with 7 positions matching TRBD1. CDR1 and CDR2 (germline): SGHRS, YFSETQ. There are 16 residues in the CDR3. J lost 3 bases, V lost 4 bases, and 13 bases had no gene match. The complete variable domain, with remaining parts taken from reference TRBV5-1 and TRBJ2-7, reads KAGVTQTPRYLIKTRGQQVTLSCSPISGHRSVSWYQQTPGQGLQFLFEYFSETQRNKGNFPGRFSGRQFSNSRSEMNVSTLELGDSALYLCASSEQGTQAGYEQYFGPGTRLTVT.

The gene calls are TRBV7-3 and TRBJ2-2, with 9 bases that match TRBD1. Germline assignment: CDR1 SGHTA and CDR2 FQGTGA. Losses at the gene ends were 6 bases for V and 8 bases for J; bases not matched to a gene: 19. CDR3 size: 18 residues. In nucleotides, the CDR3 is TGTGCCAGCAGTCCGATACACAGTCCGGGACAGGGTATGGGGGAGCTGTTTTTT. This translates into CASSPIHSPGQGMGELFF.

Written as DNA, the CDR3 is TGTGCCAGCAGCCCTGGGACTAGTGACACCAATGAGCAGTTCTTC. It encodes CASSPGTSDTNEQFF. The J gene is TRBJ2-1, the V gene TRBV7-2, with 8 bases fitting TRBD2. V lost 5 bases to trimming and J lost 6 bases; unmatched junction nucleotides: 9. Germline assignment: CDR1 SGHTA and CDR2 FQGNSA. The CDR3 spans 15 residues.

The chain has TRBV5-1 and TRBJ1-4, with a possible D match to TRBD1 (5 bases). The V and J ends lost 0 bases and 4 bases respectively, with 16 bases between them. The germline V gene encodes CDR1 SGHRS and CDR2 YFSETQ. The CDR3 covers 17 residues. The CDR3 sequence: CASSLDLGGRRNEKLFF. CDR3 nucleotide sequence: TGCGCCAGCAGCTTGGATTTGGGGGGTAGGCGTAATGAAAAACTGTTTTTT.

The chain carries TRBV7-9 and TRBJ1-2, with TRBD1 as a possible D gene (5 bases). The V gene's germline CDR1 is SEHNR and CDR2 FQNEAQ (reference sequence). V lost 5 bases and J 3 bases, leaving 22 bases between the germline ends. CDR3 length: 17 amino acids. The DNA for the CDR3 is TGTGCCAGCAGCCCCGGGGGGGGACCAAGTGTTTACTATGGCTACACCTTC. Translating it yields CASSPGGGPSVYYGYTF.

The V gene is TRBV7-9, the J gene TRBJ2-7, with a tentative D call TRBD2 (6 bases). CDR3 length: 14 residues. V was cut by 3 bases and J by 2 bases, with 11 bases left in between. Looked up from germline, CDR1 is SEHNR and CDR2 is FQNEAQ (reference sequence). In DNA, the CDR3 is TGTGCCAGCAGCTTTACGGGGGTGCCCTACGAGCAGTACTTC. It translates to CASSFTGVPYEQYF.

The rearrangement joins TRBV7-7 to TRBJ2-5, with TRBD1 matching over 9 bases. Trimming removed 6 bases from V and 5 bases from J; junction bases left unmatched: 10. Germline V gene lookup returns CDR1 SSHAT and CDR2 FNYEAQ (reference sequence). The CDR3 has 15 amino acids. The CDR3 DNA reads as TGTGCCAGCAGTACCGGGACAGGGCGGTTCGAGACCCAGTACTTC. This translates into CASSTGTGRFETQYF.

The CDR3: CASSAGLYYGYTF. CDR3 nucleotides: TGTGCCAGCAGTGCGGGCCTCTACTATGGCTACACCTTC. The rearrangement joins TRBV7-9 to TRBJ1-2; D is uncertain. CDR1 is SEHNR, CDR2 FQNEAQ, per germline (reference sequence). The V and J ends lost 6 bases and 3 bases respectively, with 11 bases between them. The CDR3 runs 13 residues.

This chain connects TRBV27 to TRBJ2-7, with TRBD1 matching over 11 bases. This CDR3 spans 14 amino acids. Germline-derived CDR1 and CDR2 are MNHEY and SMNVEV (reference sequence). Trimming removed 6 bases from V and 2 bases from J; junction bases left unmatched: 3. As DNA, the CDR3 is TGTGCCAGCAGGTGGGGACAGGGGGCCTACGAGCAGTACTTC. This sequence encodes CASRWGQGAYEQYF.

This sequence joins TRBV29-1 and TRBJ2-7; maybe TRBD2 (7 bases). The germline V and J ends were trimmed by 4 bases and 3 bases, with 13 bases remaining between them. The CDR3 spans 13 residues. Germline-derived CDR1 and CDR2 are SQVTM and ANQGSEA. CDR3 protein: CSVGAGALYEQYF. DNA of the CDR3: TGCAGCGTTGGGGCGGGGGCCCTCTACGAGCAGTACTTC.

V and J are TRBV27 and TRBJ1-6; weak D call: TRBD1 (6 bases). Germline V gene lookup returns CDR1 MNHEY and CDR2 SMNVEV (reference sequence). With 5 bases removed from V and 9 bases from J, the gap between germline ends came to 14 bases. The CDR3 runs 14 residues. The CDR3 bases are TGTGCCAGCAGTCCCAACAGGGTTGGTTCACCCCTCCACTTT. Its translation: CASSPNRVGSPLHF.

This chain connects TRBV19 to TRBJ2-7; 10 bases map to TRBD1. J gave up 6 bases and V 3 bases, and 11 bases lay outside the gene matches. This CDR3 comprises 16 residues. Germline CDR1 reads LNHDA; CDR2 reads SQIVND (reference sequence). The CDR3 sequence: CASSMKLGGQGGEQYF. DNA of the CDR3: TGTGCCAGTAGTATGAAGCTGGGTGGACAGGGGGGCGAGCAGTACTTC. The full variable domain, with the rest looked up from reference TRBV19 and TRBJ2-7, is DGGITQSPKYLFRKEGQNVTLSCEQNLNHDAMYWYRQDPGQGLRLIYYSQIVNDFQKGDIAEGYSVSREKKESFPLTVTSAQKNPTAFYLCASSMKLGGQGGEQYFGPGTRLTVT.